This TCR beta chain was documented in a study of blood T cell repertoires in COVID-19. Study at large: There were acute and convalescent COVID-19 samples, and they came from the United States, Italy and Spain. T cells, B-cell-depleted T cells, or PBMCs provided the cDNA or gDNA that served as material.

In germline, CDR1 is LGHDT, CDR2 YNNKEL (reference sequence). V gave up 0 bases and J gave up 3 bases, with 11 bases separating them. The CDR3 runs to 16 residues. As handled by the study authors: Amplification of reference gene primers was used by the study to estimate nucleated cell counts. Sequencing used immunoSEQ multiplex PCR; TCRdb keeps in-frame clones, though not all of them. Clone size and the V and J calls come from that table; the DNA yielded D and trimming. The table lists 150,000 to 200,000 clones, roughly nine tenths of them singletons, with roughly 7% in the top ten. Sequences were obtained from peripheral blood. The TCR sequence derives from an elderly woman in a cohort sampled during active or convalescent COVID-19. V is TRBV3-1 (or the pseudogene TRBV3-2) and J is TRBJ2-2, with D tentatively TRBD1 (6 bases). CDR3 coding DNA: TGTGCCAGCAGCCAAGATTGGAAGGGGGACACCGGGGAGCTGTTTTTT. The encoded protein is CASSQDWKGDTGELFF.